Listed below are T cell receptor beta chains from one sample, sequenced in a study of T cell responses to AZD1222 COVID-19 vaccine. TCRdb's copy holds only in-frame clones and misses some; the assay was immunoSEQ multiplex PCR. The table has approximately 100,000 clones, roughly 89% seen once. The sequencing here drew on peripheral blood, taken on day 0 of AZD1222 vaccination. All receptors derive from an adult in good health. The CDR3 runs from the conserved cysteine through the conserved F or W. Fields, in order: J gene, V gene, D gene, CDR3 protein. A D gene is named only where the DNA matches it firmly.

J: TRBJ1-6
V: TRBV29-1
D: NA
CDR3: CSVEVAGPGTPLHF

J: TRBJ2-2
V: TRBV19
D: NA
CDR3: CASSPVAETGELFF

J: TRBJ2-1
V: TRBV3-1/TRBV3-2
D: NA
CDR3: CASSHLGASSYNEQFF

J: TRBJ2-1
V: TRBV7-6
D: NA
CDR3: CASSLQDWGNNEQFF

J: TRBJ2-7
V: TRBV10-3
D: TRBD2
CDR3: CAISGKNSGPSYEQYF

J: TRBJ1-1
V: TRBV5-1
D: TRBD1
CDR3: CASSNGQGVDTEAFF

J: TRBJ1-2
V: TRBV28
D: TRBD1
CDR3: CASKTGLGGYTF

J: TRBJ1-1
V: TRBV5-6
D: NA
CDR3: CASSLVSSGNTEAFF

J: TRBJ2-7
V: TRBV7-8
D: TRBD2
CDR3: CASSLVSSGGDYEQYF

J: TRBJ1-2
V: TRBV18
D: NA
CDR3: CASSPMSGQGMDGYTF

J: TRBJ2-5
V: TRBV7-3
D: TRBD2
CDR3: CASSSSGGRLQETQYF

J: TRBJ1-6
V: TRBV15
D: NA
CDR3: CATSRDRSPLHF

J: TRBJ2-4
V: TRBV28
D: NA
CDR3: CASSWGRGGAPAGDIQYF

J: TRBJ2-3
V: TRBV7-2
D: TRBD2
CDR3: CASRASPGGTTDTQYF

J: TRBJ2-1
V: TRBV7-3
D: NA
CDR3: CASSPLGGYNEQFF

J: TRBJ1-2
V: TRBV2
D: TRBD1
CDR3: CASRRDRGNGYTF

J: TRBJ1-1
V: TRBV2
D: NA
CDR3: CASCRDQNTEAFF

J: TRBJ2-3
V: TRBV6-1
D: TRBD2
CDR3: CASSGALAERTDTQYF

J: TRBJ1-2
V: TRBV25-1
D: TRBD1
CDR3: CASSEPGTDKNYGYTF

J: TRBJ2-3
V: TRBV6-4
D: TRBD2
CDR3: CASSEGLATDTQYF

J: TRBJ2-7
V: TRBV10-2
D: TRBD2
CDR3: CASSRLAGVEQYF

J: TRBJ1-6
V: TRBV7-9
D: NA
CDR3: CASSSIKETNYNSPLHF

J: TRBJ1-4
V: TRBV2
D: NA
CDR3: CASSERTEGTNEKLFF

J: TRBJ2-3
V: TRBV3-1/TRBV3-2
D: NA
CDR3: CASSQDLRDTQYF